Below are 21 T cell receptor beta chains sequenced from a single sample in a study of response to subunit inactivated influenza vaccine. TCRdb called the RT-PCR reads again in MiXCR, with one record for every CDR3 protein. The sample contains 650,000 to 800,000 distinct CDR3 sequences, more than 11% of which appear only once. The source material was PBMCs from blood, sampled 14 to 15 days before vaccination. The receptors were gathered from a man aged 45 to 65 who received an inactivated influenza vaccine.

The sample holds many counts of this clonotype. V is TRBV5-1 and J is TRBJ2-2; D ambiguous. Germline loops: CDR1 SGHRS, CDR2 YFSETQ. The CDR3 has 15 residues. V dropped 4 bases and J dropped 1 base, with 11 bases sitting between them. CDR3 in amino acids: CASSSRTGNTGELFF. In DNA form, the CDR3 reads TGCGCCAGCAGCAGCAGGACGGGGAACACCGGGGAGCTGTTTTTT.

The rearrangement links TRBV12-3 or TRBV12-4 to TRBJ2-3; 8 nucleotides line up with TRBD2. This CDR3 region has 15 residues. Germline trimming cut 8 bases from V and 4 bases from J; bases unmatched to any gene: 11. The CDR3 here is CASLSGGSGPDTQYF. The CDR3 DNA follows: TGTGCCAGCCTGTCGGGGGGGTCGGGTCCAGATACGCAGTATTTT.

V usage is TRBV12-3 or TRBV12-4 and J usage is TRBJ1-1; 8 positions agree with TRBD1. Trimming at V came to 6 bases and at J to 5 bases, leaving 8 bases not matched to a gene. CDR3 length: 14 residues. The CDR3 sequence is CASSSQGALTEAFF. As DNA, the CDR3 is TGTGCCAGCAGCTCCCAGGGGGCGCTGACTGAAGCTTTCTTT.

On this clonotype: The conserved phenylalanine or tryptophan is not found at the CDR3 terminus, so this likely reflects a read error. No DNA is shown, since the ends of the CDR3 on it are uncertain; the CDR3 is the one TCRdb lists. The chain is built from TRBV6-5 and TRBJ2-7; no DNA check was done on the table's D call, TRBD1. A total of 14 residues make up the CDR3, ends included. The germline V gene has CDR1 MNHEY and CDR2 SVGAGI. The CDR3 loop is CASSSRQARSPMAL.

This clonotype showed up just a few times. This rearrangement joins TRBV20-1 to TRBJ2-5; TRBD2 matches at 10 bases. This CDR3 region has 16 residues. The trim removed 5 bases at V and 5 bases at J, leaving 14 bases unmatched. Per germline, CDR1 DFQATT and CDR2 SNEGSKA (reference sequence). The DNA for the CDR3 is TGCAGTGCTGCACAGATAAGCGGGGGGGCCGGTGAGACCCAGTACTTC. As protein: CSAAQISGGAGETQYF.

This chain links TRBV11-3 with TRBJ2-3; 13 nucleotides agree with TRBD2. The CDR3 is 16 residues long. J gave up 5 bases and V 7 bases, and 9 bases lay outside the gene matches. Germline V gene data show CDR1 as SGHNT and CDR2 as YENEEA. CDR3 sequence (DNA): TGTGCCAGCATCTGGACTAGCGGGAGAGTGGTAGATACGCAGTATTTT. Its protein is CASIWTSGRVVDTQYF.

This clonotype was observed a few times. The V call is TRBV7-2, the J call TRBJ2-1, with D possibly TRBD1 on 6 matching bases. The CDR3 consists of 13 residues. The V gene lost 5 bases and the J gene lost 7 bases, with 12 bases spanning the gap. The germline V gene has CDR1 SGHTA and CDR2 FQGNSA. The CDR3 reads CASSDWGPNEQFF. The DNA of the CDR3 is TGTGCCAGCAGCGACTGGGGGCCGAATGAGCAGTTCTTC.

This clonotype was seen a handful of times. The CDR3 loop is CSASPTPAWKQFF. The CDR3 DNA is TGCAGTGCTAGTCCGACTCCGGCCTGGAAGCAGTTCTTC. The chain uses TRBV20-1 and TRBJ2-1, with no clear D. Trimming took 3 bases from V and 11 from J, leaving 17 bases between them. From germline, CDR1 is DFQATT and CDR2 SNEGSKA (reference sequence). There are 13 residues in the CDR3.

V gene TRBV28 combines with J gene TRBJ2-7, with D unresolved. Trimming took off 6 bases at V and 3 bases at J, with 12 bases between the two ends. The CDR3 runs to 13 residues. The germline V gene encodes CDR1 MDHEN and CDR2 SYDVKM. The DNA for the CDR3 is TGTGCCAGCAGGACGGCGCCCTTCTACGAGCAGTACTTC. This translates into CASRTAPFYEQYF.

Ten or more counts support this clonotype. The V call is TRBV4-1, the J call TRBJ2-1, with a weak D call TRBD2 (6 bases). The germline V gene has CDR1 MGHRA and CDR2 YSYEKL. The V gene lost 2 bases and the J gene lost 0 bases, with 17 bases spanning the gap. This CDR3 spans 18 amino acids. CDR3: CASSQIPLFGSSYNEQFF. CDR3 nucleotide sequence: TGCGCCAGCAGCCAAATTCCCCTTTTCGGGAGCTCCTACAATGAGCAGTTCTTC.

This clonotype appeared many times. The rearrangement joins TRBV12-3 or TRBV12-4 to TRBJ2-5; D is uncertain. Trimming took 2 bases from V and 7 from J, leaving 5 bases between them. This CDR3 contains 11 residues. CDR3 sequence reads: CASSLLGTQYF. CDR3 nucleotide sequence: TGTGCCAGCAGTTTACTAGGGACCCAGTACTTC.

The chain is built from TRBV12-3 or TRBV12-4 and TRBJ2-1; 7 bases fit TRBD2. The CDR3 has 13 residues. J lost 15 bases, V lost 6 bases, and 14 bases had no gene match. The CDR3 nucleotides are TGTGCCAGCAGAACCGGGACCCGGGGGGTGCGGTTCTTC. Translating it yields CASRTGTRGVRFF.

This sequence joins TRBV5-1 and TRBJ1-3, with D unresolved. CDR3 length equals 17 residues. With 0 bases removed from V and 0 bases from J, the gap between germline ends came to 13 bases. CDR1 and CDR2 (germline): SGHRS, YFSETQ. The CDR3 DNA sequence: TGCGCCAGCAGCTTGGCCGTGATCCTACTCTCTGGAAACACCATATATTTT. Its protein is CASSLAVILLSGNTIYF.

The J gene is TRBJ2-2, the V gene TRBV7-9; TRBD1 aligns across 7 bases. CDR1 is SEHNR, CDR2 FQNEAQ, per germline (reference sequence). The CDR3 runs to 16 residues. The V gene end was trimmed by 2 bases and the J gene end by 2 bases; junction bases not matched to a gene: 5. CDR3 region: CASSLSQGVNTGELFF. CDR3 in DNA: TGTGCCAGCAGCTTAAGCCAGGGGGTAAACACCGGGGAGCTGTTTTTT.

There are a few counts of this clonotype. This chain connects TRBV12-3 or TRBV12-4 to TRBJ1-4; the D is unclear. Between the trimmed V and J ends, which lost 2 bases and 8 bases, there was a span of 12 bases. This CDR3 is built from 14 residues. The CDR3, as DNA: TGTGCCAGCAGTTTACTGGGAGGGTACGAAAAACTGTTTTTT. Translation gives CASSLLGGYEKLFF.

This clonotype has only a few counts. The J gene is TRBJ1-5, the V gene TRBV4-2; D is possibly TRBD1 (6 bases). Germline-derived CDR1 and CDR2 are LGHNA and YNFKEQ. The V and J ends lost 0 bases and 4 bases respectively, with 22 bases between them. This CDR3 contains 19 residues. CDR3 in amino acids: CASSQEGGFGTPLNQPQHF. CDR3 nucleotides: TGTGCCAGCAGCCAAGAGGGGGGGTTCGGGACACCCCTGAATCAGCCCCAGCATTTT.

This rearrangement joins TRBV10-3 to TRBJ2-5, with a weak D call TRBD1 (6 bases). V was trimmed by 6 bases and J by 5 bases, leaving 16 bases between them. The CDR3 runs to 14 residues. The V gene's germline CDR1 is ENHRY and CDR2 SYGVKD. CDR3 in DNA: TGTGCCATCAGAGCCTCAGGGGCAGGCGAGACCCAGTACTTC. It yields the protein CAIRASGAGETQYF.

The chain carries TRBV27 and TRBJ2-7; TRBD2 agrees at 8 bases. CDR1 and CDR2 (germline): MNHEY, SMNVEV (reference sequence). V was pared by 5 bases and J by 3 bases, with 9 bases of the junction left unmatched. There are 15 residues in the CDR3. The chain's CDR3 is CASSTSGTRNYEQYF. In nucleotides, the CDR3 is TGTGCCAGCAGTACAAGCGGGACTAGGAACTACGAGCAGTACTTC.

The table lists this clonotype with a few counts. This CDR3 is CASSQVLSSGMYNEQFF. DNA for the CDR3: TGTGCCAGCAGCCAAGTTCTTTCTAGCGGCATGTACAATGAGCAGTTCTTC. This chain joins TRBV3-1 and TRBJ2-1, with TRBD2 identical over 7 bases. The CDR3 is 17 amino acids. Looked up from germline, CDR1 is LGHDT and CDR2 is YNNKEL (reference sequence). The trim removed 1 base at V and 4 bases at J, leaving 10 bases unmatched.

The chain joins TRBV7-9 to TRBJ2-2; TRBD1 matches at 8 bases. This CDR3 contains 17 residues. Looked up from germline, CDR1 is SEHNR and CDR2 is FQNEAQ (reference sequence). V shed 5 bases and J 3 bases; nucleotides not matched to a gene: 11. For the CDR3, the DNA is TGTGCCAGCAGCCCCAGGGGGCTCGTTGATTACACCGGGGAGCTGTTTTTT. Protein sequence: CASSPRGLVDYTGELFF.

This clonotype was picked up many times. The chain has TRBV7-9 and TRBJ2-2; D not resolved. Germline CDR1 is SEHNR and CDR2 is FQNEAQ (reference sequence). V was trimmed by 7 bases and J by 0 bases, leaving 15 bases between them. The CDR3 has 16 residues. CDR3 nucleotide sequence: TGTGCCAGCAACCCGCGTGATAGGGCGAACACCGGGGAGCTGTTTTTT. Protein product: CASNPRDRANTGELFF.